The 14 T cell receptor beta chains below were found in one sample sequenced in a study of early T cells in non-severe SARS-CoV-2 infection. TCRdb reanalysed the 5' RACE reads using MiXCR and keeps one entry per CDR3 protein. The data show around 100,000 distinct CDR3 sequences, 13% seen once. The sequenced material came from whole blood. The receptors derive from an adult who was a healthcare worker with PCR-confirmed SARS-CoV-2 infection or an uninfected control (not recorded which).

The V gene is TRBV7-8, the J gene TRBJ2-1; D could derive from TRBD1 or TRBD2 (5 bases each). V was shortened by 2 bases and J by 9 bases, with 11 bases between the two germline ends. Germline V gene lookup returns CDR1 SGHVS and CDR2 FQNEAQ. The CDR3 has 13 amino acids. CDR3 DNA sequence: TGTGCCAGCAGCTTAAATTTGAGGGGTGAGCAGTTCTTC. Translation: CASSLNLRGEQFF.

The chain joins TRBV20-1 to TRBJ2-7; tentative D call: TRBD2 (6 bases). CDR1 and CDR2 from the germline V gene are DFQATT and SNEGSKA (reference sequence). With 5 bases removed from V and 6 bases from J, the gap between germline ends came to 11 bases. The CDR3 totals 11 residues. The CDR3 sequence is CSAPDYFEQYF. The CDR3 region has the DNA TGCAGTGCTCCGGACTACTTCGAGCAGTACTTC.

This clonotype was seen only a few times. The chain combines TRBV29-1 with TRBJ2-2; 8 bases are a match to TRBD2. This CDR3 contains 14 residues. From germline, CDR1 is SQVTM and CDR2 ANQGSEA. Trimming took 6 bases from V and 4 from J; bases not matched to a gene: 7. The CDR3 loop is CSVSGGLGTGELFF. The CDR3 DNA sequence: TGCAGCGTGTCGGGAGGGCTCGGCACCGGGGAGCTGTTTTTT.

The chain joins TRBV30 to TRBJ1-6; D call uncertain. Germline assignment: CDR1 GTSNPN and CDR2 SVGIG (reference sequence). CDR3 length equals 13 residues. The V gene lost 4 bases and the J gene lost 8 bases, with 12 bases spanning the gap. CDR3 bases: TGTGCCTGGAATGTGATAATGGATTCACCCCTCCACTTT. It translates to CAWNVIMDSPLHF.

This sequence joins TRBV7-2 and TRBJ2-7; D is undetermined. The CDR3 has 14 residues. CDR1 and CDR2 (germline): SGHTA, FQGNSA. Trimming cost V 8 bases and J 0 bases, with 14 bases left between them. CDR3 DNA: TGTGCCAGCGCTGTAGCTTTCAGCTCCTACGAGCAGTACTTC. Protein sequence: CASAVAFSSYEQYF.

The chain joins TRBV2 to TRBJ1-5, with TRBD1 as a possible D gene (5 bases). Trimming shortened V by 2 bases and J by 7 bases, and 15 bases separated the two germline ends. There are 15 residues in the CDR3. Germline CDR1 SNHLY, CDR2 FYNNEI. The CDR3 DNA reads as TGTGCCAGCAGTGAAAGTCTTAGGGGTCGGCAGCCCCAGCATTTT. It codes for CASSESLRGRQPQHF.

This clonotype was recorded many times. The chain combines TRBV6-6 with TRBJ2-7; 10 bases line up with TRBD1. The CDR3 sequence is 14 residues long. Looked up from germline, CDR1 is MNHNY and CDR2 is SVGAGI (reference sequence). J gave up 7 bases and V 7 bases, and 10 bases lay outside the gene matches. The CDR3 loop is CASTLRDRGYEQYF. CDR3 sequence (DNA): TGTGCCAGCACCCTCCGGGACAGGGGTTATGAGCAGTACTTC.

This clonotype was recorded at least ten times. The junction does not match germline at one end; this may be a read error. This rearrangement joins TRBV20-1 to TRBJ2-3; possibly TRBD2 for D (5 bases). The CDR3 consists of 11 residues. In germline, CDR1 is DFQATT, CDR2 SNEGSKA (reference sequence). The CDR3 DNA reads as TGCAGTGCTAGCCGCGGGCCTACCACCGATTTT. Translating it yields CSASRGPTTDF.

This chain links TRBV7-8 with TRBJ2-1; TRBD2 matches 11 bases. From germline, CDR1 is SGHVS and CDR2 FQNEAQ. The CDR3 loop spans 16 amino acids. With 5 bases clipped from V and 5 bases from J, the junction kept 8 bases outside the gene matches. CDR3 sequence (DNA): TGTGCCAGCAGCCCGCACCGACTAGCGGGACACAATGAGCAGTTCTTC. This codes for CASSPHRLAGHNEQFF.

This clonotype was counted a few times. In nucleotides, the CDR3 is TGCAGTGTGTCCGAGGGGGGGGTCAGGGAGCAGTACTTC. Protein sequence: CSVSEGGVREQYF. The V and J genes are TRBV20-1 and TRBJ2-7; D possibly corresponds to TRBD2 (7 bases). V lost 7 bases and J 7 bases, leaving 20 bases between the germline ends. Germline values: CDR1 DFQATT, CDR2 SNEGSKA (reference sequence). The CDR3 sequence is 13 residues long.

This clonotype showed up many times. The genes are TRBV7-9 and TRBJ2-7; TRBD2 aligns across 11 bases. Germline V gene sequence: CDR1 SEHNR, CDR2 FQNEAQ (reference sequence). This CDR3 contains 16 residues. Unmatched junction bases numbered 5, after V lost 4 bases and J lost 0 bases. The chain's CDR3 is CASSSETSGSSYEQYF. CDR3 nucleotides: TGTGCCAGCAGCTCCGAAACTAGCGGGAGCTCCTACGAGCAGTACTTC.

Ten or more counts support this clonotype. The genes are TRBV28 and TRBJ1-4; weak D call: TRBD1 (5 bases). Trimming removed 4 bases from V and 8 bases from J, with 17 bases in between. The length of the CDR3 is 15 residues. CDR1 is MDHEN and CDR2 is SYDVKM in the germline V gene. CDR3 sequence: CASSSTGTRGEKLFF. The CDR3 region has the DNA TGTGCCAGCAGTTCCACCGGGACTCGGGGAGAAAAACTGTTTTTT.

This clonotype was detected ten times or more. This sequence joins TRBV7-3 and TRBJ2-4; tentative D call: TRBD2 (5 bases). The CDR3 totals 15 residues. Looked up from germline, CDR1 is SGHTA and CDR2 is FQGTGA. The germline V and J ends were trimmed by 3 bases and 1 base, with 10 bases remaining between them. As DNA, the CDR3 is TGTGCCAGCAGCTTTGAGGGCAGCGCCAAAAACATTCAGTACTTC. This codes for CASSFEGSAKNIQYF.

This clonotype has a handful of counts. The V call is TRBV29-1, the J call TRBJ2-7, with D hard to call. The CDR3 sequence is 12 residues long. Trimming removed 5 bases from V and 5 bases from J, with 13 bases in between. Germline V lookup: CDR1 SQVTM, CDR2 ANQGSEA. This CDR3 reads CSVIVFTNEQYF. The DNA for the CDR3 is TGCAGCGTTATAGTCTTCACGAACGAGCAGTACTTC.